This entry features one T cell receptor (beta chain) sequence. The antigen is unknown. CDR3 length: 15 amino acids. The V gene's germline CDR1 is LGHNA and CDR2 YNFKEQ. Trimming removed 2 bases from V and 5 bases from J, with 15 bases in between. The data were taken from a study of blood T cells in healthy people across ages. The use of a sample-barcoded 5' primer and a J-beta primer mix characterized a second PCR of roughly 6 to 11 cycles. TCRdb re-analysed the 5' RACE reads in MiXCR, keeping a single row per CDR3 protein. The data hold about 1.4 million distinct CDR3 sequences, with approximately 59% observed a single time. Study outcomes and limitations: Age showed a roughly linear inverse relationship with TCR beta diversity per million T cells.

Drawn from each donor were ten milliliters of peripheral blood. The chain employs TRBV4-2 and TRBJ1-1; TRBD1 is a possible D gene (6 bases). This sequence was found in a man between 18 and 29 years old in good health. The source material was blood. This chain's CDR3 is CASSQRRGAETEAFF. The CDR3 nucleotides are TGTGCCAGCAGCCAAAGAAGGGGGGCTGAGACTGAAGCTTTCTTT.